The sequence of this TCR beta chain was determined in a study of response to subunit inactivated influenza vaccine (dated by TCRdb to 2016 to 2019). For the study in its entirety: Deep quantitative T cell receptor repertoire profiling was used in the study to track responses to a trivalent subunit inactivated influenza vaccine.

This clonotype came up once. Its antigen target is currently unknown. The sample holds no much larger clone one base away, and base qualities are not on file. A single read offers scant evidence. A distance of 11 bases separates the germline ends of V and J, which lose 1 base and 4 bases respectively. The CDR3 covers 15 residues, taking in both the cysteine and the phenylalanine. Only the CDR3 part of the read is kept: 45 bases, read in frame from the first base. The germline V gene encodes CDR1 WSHSY and CDR2 SAAADI. Receptor libraries were prepared by RT-PCR. These reads were obtained on an Illumina HiSeq 2500. TCRdb cleaned the public reads at Q25 with fastp, built clones with MiXCR and kept in-frame beta chains. Each CDR3 protein appears once, grouped with its most common genes and DNA. Within this sample are 800,000 to 1,000,000 distinct CDR3 sequences, with around 21% of them counted one time only. The ten top clones hold 10% of the sample.

The study at large found these results: The authors proposed that each seasonal influenza vaccination may bring in only a limited number of new T cells.

The chain is encoded by TRBV10-2 joined to TRBJ1-5, with a tentative D gene TRBD1 over 5 matching bases. This receptor was identified in a man aged 45-60 years who received an inactivated influenza vaccine. Donor details come from another sample of the same person, matched by shared clones. The sample consisted of PBMCs from blood, taken 4 to 6 days after vaccination. The nucleotide sequence reads as follows: TGCGCCAGCAGTGAGTGGGGCGCGGGAAATCAGCCCCAGCATTTT. It specifies CASSEWGAGNQPQHF.